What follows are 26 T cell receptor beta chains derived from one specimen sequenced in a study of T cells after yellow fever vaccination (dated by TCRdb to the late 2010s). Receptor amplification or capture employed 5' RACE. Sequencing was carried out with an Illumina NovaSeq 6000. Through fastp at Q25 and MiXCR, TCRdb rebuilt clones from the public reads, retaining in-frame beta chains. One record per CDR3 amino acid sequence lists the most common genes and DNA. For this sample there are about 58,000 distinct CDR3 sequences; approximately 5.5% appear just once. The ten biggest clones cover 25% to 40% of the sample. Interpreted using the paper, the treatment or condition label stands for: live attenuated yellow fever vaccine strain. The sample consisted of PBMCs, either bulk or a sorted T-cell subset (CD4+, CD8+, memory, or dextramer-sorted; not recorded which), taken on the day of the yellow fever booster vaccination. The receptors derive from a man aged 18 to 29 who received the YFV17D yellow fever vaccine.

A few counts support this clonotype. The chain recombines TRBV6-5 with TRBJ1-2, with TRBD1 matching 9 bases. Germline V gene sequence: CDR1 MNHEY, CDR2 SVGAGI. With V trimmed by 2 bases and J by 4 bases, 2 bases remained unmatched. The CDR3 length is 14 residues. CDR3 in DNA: TGTGCCAGCAGTTACGGGACAGGGAGCTATGGCTACACCTTC. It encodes CASSYGTGSYGYTF.

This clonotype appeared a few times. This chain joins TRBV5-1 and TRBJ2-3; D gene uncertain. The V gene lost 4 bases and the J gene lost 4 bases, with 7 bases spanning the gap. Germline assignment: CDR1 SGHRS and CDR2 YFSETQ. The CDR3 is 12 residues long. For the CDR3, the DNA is TGCGCCAGCAGCGATGGGTCAGATACGCAGTATTTT. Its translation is CASSDGSDTQYF.

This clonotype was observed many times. The CDR3 loop reads CASSPREGWDEQYF. In DNA, the CDR3 is TGTGCCAGCAGCCCTCGAGAGGGGTGGGACGAGCAGTACTTC. V is TRBV7-2 and J is TRBJ2-7; either TRBD1 or TRBD2 may fit D (5 bases each). Germline V lookup: CDR1 SGHTA, CDR2 FQGNSA. The length of the CDR3 is 14 residues. V shed 5 bases and J shed 5 bases, with 16 bases lying between them.

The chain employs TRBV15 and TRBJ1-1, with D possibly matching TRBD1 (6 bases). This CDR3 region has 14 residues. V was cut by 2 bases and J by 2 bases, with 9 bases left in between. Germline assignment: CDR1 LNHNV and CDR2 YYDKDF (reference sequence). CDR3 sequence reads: CATSRWTANTEAFF. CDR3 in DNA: TGTGCCACCAGCAGATGGACAGCCAACACTGAAGCTTTCTTT.

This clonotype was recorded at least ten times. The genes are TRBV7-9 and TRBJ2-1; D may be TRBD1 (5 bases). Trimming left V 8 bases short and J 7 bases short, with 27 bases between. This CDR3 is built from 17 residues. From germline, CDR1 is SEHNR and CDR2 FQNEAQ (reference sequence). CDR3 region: CASHQSIPAPSGNEQFF. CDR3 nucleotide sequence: TGTGCCAGCCACCAATCGATTCCGGCCCCCTCAGGGAATGAGCAGTTCTTC.

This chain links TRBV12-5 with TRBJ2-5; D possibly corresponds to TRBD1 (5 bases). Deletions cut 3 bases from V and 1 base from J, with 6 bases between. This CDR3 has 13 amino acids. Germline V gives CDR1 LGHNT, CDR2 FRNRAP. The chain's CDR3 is CASGLGAQETQYF. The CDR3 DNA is TGTGCTAGTGGTTTAGGGGCCCAAGAGACCCAGTACTTC.

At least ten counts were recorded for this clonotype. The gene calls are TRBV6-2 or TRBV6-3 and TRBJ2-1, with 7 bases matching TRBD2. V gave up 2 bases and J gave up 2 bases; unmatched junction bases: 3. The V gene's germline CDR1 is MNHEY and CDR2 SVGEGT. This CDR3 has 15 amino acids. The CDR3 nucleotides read TGTGCCAGCAGTTACCGGCTAGCGGCCTACAATGAGCAGTTCTTC. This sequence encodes CASSYRLAAYNEQFF.

The chain's CDR3 is CASSLPGQGLGTEAFF. DNA for the CDR3: TGTGCCAGCAGCTTACCGGGACAGGGGTTGGGAACTGAAGCTTTCTTT. The chain recombines TRBV27 with TRBJ1-1; 10 bases align to TRBD1. There are 16 residues in the CDR3. The ends lost 6 bases at V and 5 bases at J; junction bases unmatched: 12. Germline assignment: CDR1 MNHEY and CDR2 SMNVEV (reference sequence).

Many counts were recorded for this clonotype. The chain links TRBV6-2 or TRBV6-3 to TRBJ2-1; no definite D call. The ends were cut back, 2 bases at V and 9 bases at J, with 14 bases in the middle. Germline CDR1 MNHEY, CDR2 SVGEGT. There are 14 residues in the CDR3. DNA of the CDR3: TGTGCCAGCAGTTACCGGCCTGCCCCCATTGAGCAGTTCTTC. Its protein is CASSYRPAPIEQFF.

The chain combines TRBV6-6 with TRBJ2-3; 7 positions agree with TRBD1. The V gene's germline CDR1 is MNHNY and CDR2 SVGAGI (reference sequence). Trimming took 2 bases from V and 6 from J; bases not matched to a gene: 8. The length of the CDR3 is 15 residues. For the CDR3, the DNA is TGTGCCAGCAGTTACCCAGACAGGGATAGTGATACGCAGTATTTT. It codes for CASSYPDRDSDTQYF.

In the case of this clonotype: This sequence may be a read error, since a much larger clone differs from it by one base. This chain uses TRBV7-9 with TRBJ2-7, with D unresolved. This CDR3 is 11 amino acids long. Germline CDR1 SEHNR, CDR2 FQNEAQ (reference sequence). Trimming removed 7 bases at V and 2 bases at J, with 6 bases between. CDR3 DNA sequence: TGTGCCAGCACCCCCGCCTACGAGCAGTACTTC. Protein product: CASTPAYEQYF.

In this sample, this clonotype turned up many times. The CDR3 bases are TGTGCCACCGAATCAGGGTACACCGGGGAGCTGTTTTTT. This codes for CATESGYTGELFF. This rearrangement joins TRBV10-3 to TRBJ2-2; D perhaps matches TRBD1 (5 bases). The length of the CDR3 is 13 residues. V was pared by 10 bases and J by 3 bases, with 12 bases between. Germline V gene lookup returns CDR1 ENHRY and CDR2 SYGVKD.

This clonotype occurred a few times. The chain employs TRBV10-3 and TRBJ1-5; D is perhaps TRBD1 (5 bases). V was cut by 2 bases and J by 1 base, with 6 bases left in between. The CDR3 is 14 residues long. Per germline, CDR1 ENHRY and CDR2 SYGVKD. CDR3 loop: CAISEGQSNQPQHF. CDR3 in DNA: TGTGCCATCAGTGAGGGACAAAGCAATCAGCCCCAGCATTTT.

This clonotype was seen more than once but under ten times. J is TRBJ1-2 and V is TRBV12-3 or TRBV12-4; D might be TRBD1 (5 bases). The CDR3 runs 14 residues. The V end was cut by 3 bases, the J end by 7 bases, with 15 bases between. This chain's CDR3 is CASSFGAGRPGYTF. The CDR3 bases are TGTGCCAGCAGTTTCGGGGCAGGGCGCCCTGGCTACACCTTC.

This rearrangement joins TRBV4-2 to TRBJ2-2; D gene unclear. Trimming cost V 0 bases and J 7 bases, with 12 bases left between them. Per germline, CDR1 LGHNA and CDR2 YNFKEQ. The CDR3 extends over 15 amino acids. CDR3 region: CASSQDWALSGELFF. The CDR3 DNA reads TGTGCCAGCAGCCAAGATTGGGCATTGAGCGGGGAGCTGTTTTTT.

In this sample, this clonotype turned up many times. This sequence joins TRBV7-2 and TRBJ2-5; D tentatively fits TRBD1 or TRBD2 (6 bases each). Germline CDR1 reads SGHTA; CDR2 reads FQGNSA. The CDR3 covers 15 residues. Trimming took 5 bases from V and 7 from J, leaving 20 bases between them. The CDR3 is CASSPVVGGRGTQYF. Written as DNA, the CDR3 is TGTGCCAGCAGCCCCGTTGTGGGGGGCCGGGGGACCCAGTACTTC.

CDR3 amino acids: CSASSGTNTDTQYF. DNA for the CDR3: TGCAGTGCTTCCTCCGGGACTAACACAGATACGCAGTATTTT. The chain couples TRBV20-1 to TRBJ2-3, with 7 positions matching TRBD2. Germline lookup yields CDR1 DFQATT and CDR2 SNEGSKA (reference sequence). This CDR3 is 14 amino acids long. With 5 bases clipped from V and 2 bases from J, the junction kept 7 bases outside the gene matches.

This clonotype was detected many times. DNA for the CDR3: TGCAGCGTTGAGGGCGGGAGCTATGGCTACACCTTC. Translation gives CSVEGGSYGYTF. The chain employs TRBV29-1 and TRBJ1-2; D is unresolved. V was cut by 3 bases and J by 4 bases, with 9 bases left in between. Germline V gene data show CDR1 as SQVTM and CDR2 as ANQGSEA. This CDR3 is 12 amino acids long.

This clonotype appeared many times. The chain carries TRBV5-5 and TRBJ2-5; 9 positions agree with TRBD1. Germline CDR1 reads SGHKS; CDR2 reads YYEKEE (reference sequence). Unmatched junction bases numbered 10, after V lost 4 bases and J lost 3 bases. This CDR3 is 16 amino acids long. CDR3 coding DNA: TGTGCCAGCAGCACATGGACAGGGGAGGGAGAAGAGACCCAGTACTTC. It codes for CASSTWTGEGEETQYF.

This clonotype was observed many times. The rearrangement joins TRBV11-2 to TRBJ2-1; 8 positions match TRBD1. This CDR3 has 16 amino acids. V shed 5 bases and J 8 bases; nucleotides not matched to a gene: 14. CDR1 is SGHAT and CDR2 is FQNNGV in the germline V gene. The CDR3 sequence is CASSTDRDRASHEQFF. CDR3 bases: TGTGCCAGCAGCACGGACAGGGATCGGGCCTCGCATGAGCAGTTCTTC. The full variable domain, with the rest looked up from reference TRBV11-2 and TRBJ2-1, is EAGVAQSPRYKIIEKRQSVAFWCNPISGHATLYWYQQILGQGPKLLIQFQNNGVVDDSQLPKDRFSAERLKGVDSTLKIQPAKLEDSAVYLCASSTDRDRASHEQFFGPGTRLTVL.

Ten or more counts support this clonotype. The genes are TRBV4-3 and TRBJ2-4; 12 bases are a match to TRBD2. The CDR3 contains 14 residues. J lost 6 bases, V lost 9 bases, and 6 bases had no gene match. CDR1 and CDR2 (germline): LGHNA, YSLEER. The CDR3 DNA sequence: TGCGCCAGTTATCTAGCGGGGGGGCTAAACATTCAGTACTTC. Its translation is CASYLAGGLNIQYF.

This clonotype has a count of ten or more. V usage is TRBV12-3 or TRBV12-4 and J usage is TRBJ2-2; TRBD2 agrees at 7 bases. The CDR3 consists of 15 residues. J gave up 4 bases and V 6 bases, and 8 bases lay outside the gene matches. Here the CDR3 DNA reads TGTGCCAGCAGGGGGGGGATAGGTAGCACCGGGGAGCTGTTTTTT. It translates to CASRGGIGSTGELFF.

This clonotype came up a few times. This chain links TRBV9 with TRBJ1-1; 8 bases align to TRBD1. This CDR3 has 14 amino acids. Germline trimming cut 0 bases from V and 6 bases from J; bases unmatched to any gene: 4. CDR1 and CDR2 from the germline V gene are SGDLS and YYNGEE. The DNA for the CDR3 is TGTGCCAGCAGCGTAGCTTCAGGGGGCCCTGAAGCTTTCTTT. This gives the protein CASSVASGGPEAFF.

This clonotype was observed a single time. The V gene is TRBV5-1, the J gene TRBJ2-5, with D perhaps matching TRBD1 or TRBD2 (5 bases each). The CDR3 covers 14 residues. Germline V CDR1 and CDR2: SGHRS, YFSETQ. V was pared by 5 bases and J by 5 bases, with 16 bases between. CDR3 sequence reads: CASSWGMGLETQYF. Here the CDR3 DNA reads TGCGCCAGCAGTTGGGGGATGGGCCTGGAGACCCAGTACTTC.

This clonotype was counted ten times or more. The CDR3 DNA reads TGTGCCAGCAGCTTAGCACCGGGGCCCTCCTACGAGCAGTACGTC. It translates to CASSLAPGPSYEQYV. The V call is TRBV7-6, the J call TRBJ2-7, with D perhaps given as TRBD1 or TRBD2 (5 bases each). This CDR3 spans 15 amino acids. Trimming left V 0 bases short and J 0 bases short, with 9 bases between. The germline V gene has CDR1 SGHVS and CDR2 FNYEAQ.

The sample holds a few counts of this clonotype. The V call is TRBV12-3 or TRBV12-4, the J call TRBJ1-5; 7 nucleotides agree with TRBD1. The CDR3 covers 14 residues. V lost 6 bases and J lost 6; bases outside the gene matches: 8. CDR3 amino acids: CASRSGGGGQPQHF. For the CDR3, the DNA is TGTGCCAGCAGGTCAGGGGGTGGCGGTCAGCCCCAGCATTTT.